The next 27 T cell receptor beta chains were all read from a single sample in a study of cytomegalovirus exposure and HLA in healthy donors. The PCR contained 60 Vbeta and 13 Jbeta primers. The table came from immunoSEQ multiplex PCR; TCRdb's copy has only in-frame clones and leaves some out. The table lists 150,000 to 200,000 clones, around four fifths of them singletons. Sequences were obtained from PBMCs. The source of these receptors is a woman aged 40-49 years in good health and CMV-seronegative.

This CDR3 reads CASSPLASYGYTF. The CDR3 nucleotides are TGTGCCAGCAGCCCCCTGGCTAGCTATGGCTACACCTTC. The chain has TRBV16 and TRBJ1-2; D unclear. CDR1 and CDR2 (germline): KGHSY, FQNENV. V lost 4 bases and J lost 4, with 10 bases in between. CDR3 length equals 13 residues. Full variable domain (outside the CDR3, taken from reference TRBV16 and TRBJ1-2): GEEVAQTPKHLVRGEGQKAKLYCAPIKGHSYVFWYQQVLKNEFKFLISFQNENVFDETGMPKERFSAKCLPNSPCSLEIQATKLEDSAVYFCASSPLASYGYTFGSGTRLTVV.

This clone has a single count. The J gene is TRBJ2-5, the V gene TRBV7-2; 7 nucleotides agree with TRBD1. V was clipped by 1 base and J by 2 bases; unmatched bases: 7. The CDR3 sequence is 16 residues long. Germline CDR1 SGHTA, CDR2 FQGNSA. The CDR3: CASSLGVGTAQETQYF. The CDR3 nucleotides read TGTGCCAGCAGCTTAGGGGTTGGGACAGCGCAAGAGACCCAGTACTTC.

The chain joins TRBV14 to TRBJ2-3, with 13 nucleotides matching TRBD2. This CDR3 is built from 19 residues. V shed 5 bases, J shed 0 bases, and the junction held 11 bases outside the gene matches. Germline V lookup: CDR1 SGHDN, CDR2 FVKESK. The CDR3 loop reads CASSVAGLAGPTSTDTQYF. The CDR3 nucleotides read TGTGCCAGCAGCGTAGCGGGACTAGCGGGGCCAACTAGCACAGATACGCAGTATTTT.

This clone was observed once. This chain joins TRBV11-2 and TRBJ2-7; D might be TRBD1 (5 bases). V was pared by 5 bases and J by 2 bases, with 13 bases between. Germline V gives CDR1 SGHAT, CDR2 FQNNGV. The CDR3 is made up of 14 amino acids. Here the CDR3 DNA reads TGTGCCAGCAGCCCGCCCACAGGTACCTACGAGCAGTACGTC. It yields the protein CASSPPTGTYEQYV.

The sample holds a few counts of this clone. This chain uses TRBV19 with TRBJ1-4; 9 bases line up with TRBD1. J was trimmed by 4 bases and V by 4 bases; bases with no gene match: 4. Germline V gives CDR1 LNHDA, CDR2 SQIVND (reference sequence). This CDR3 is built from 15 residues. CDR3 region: CASSKGQGRNEKLFF. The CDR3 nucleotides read TGTGCCAGTAGTAAGGGACAGGGTCGTAATGAAAAACTGTTTTTT.

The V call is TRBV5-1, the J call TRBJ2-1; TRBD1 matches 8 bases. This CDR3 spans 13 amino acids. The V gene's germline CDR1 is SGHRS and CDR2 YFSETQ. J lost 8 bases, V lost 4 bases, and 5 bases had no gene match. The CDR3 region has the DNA TGCGCCAGCAGCCTCCAGGGGGCCGATGAGCAGTTCTTC. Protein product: CASSLQGADEQFF.

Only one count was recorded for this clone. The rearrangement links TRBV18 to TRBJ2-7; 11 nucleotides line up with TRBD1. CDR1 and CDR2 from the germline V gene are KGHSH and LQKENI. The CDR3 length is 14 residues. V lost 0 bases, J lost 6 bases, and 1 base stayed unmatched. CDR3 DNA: TGTGCCAGCTCACCACCGGGGACAGGGGGCGAGCAGTACGTC. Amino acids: CASSPPGTGGEQYV.

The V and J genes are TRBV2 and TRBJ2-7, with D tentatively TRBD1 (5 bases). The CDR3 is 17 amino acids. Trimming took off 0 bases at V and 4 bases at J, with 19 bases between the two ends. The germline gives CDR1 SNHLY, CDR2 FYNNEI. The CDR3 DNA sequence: TGTGCCAGCAGTGAAGCGCTTTGGGCCAGGGATTCATACGAGCAGTACGTC. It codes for CASSEALWARDSYEQYV.

The chain's CDR3 is CASSLGLSSNTDTQYF. CDR3 bases: TGTGCCAGCAGCTTAGGCCTCTCATCCAACACAGATACGCAGTATTTT. The chain combines TRBV7-3 with TRBJ2-3; D call uncertain. V lost 2 bases and J lost 2, with 14 bases in between. The CDR3 is 16 amino acids. Per germline, CDR1 SGHTA and CDR2 FQGTGA.

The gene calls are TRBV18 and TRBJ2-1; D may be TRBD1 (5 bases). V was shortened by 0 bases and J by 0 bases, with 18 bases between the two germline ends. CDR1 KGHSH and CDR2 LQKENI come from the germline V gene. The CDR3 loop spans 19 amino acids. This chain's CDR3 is CASSPPLIFRVSSYNEQFF. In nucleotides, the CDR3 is TGTGCCAGCTCACCACCCCTTATCTTCAGGGTCAGCTCCTACAATGAGCAGTTCTTC. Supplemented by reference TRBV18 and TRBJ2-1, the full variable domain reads NAGVMQNPRHLVRRRGQEARLRCSPMKGHSHVYWYRQLPEEGLKFMVYLQKENIIDESGMPKERFSAEFPKEGPSILRIQQVVRGDSAAYFCASSPPLIFRVSSYNEQFFGPGTRLTVL.

DNA of the CDR3: TGTGCCAGCAGTTCCAGTTACAGGGGAATTGCTTTCTTT. Its protein product is CASSSSYRGIAFF. V gene TRBV28 combines with J gene TRBJ1-1; 7 nucleotides agree with TRBD1. With V trimmed by 4 bases and J by 11 bases, 10 bases remained unmatched. CDR3 length: 13 amino acids. Germline V lookup: CDR1 MDHEN, CDR2 SYDVKM.

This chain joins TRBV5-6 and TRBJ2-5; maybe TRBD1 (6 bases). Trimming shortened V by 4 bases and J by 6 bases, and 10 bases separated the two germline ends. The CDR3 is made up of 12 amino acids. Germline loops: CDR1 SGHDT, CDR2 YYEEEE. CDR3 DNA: TGTGCCAGCAGCCTTGGGGGCCAGACCCAGTACTTC. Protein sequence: CASSLGGQTQYF.

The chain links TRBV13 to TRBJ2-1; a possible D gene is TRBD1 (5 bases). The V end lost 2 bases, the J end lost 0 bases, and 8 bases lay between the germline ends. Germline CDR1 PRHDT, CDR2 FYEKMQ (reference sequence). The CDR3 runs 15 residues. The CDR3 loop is CASSLQGGSYNEQFF. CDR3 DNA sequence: TGTGCCAGCAGCTTACAGGGTGGCTCCTACAATGAGCAGTTCTTC.

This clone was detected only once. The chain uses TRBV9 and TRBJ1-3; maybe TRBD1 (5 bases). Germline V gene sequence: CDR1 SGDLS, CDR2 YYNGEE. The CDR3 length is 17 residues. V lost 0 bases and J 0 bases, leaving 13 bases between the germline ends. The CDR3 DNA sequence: TGTGCCAGCAGCGTAGCTGGTATTGGGGCCTCTGGAAACACCATATATTTT. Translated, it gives CASSVAGIGASGNTIYF.

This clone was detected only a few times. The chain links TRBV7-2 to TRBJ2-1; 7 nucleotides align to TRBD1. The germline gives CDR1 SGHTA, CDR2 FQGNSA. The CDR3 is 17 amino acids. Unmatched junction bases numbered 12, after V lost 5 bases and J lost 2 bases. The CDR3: CASSPQSGGPPYNEQFF. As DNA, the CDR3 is TGTGCCAGCAGCCCCCAATCAGGGGGTCCCCCCTACAATGAGCAGTTCTTC.

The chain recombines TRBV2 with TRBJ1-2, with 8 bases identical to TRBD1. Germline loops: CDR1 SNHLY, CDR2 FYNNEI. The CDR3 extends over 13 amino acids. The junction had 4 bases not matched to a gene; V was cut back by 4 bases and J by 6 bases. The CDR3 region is CASSVDRENGYTF. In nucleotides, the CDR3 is TGTGCCAGCAGTGTGGACAGGGAGAATGGCTACACCTTC.

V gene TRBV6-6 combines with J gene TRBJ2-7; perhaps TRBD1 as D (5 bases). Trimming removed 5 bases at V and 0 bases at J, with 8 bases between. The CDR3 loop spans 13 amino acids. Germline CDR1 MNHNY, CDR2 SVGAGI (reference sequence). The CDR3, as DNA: TGTGCCAGCAGTATGACAGCCTCCTACGAGCAGTACTTC. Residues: CASSMTASYEQYF.

Written as DNA, the CDR3 is TGTGCCAGCAGTTACTATCCGGGACATAACTATGGCTACACCTTC. Translating it yields CASSYYPGHNYGYTF. The rearrangement joins TRBV6-5 to TRBJ1-2, with D possibly TRBD1 on 6 matching bases. Per the germline V gene, CDR1 is MNHEY and CDR2 is SVGAGI. V lost 1 base to trimming and J lost 1 base, with 10 bases between them. This CDR3 spans 15 amino acids.

DNA for the CDR3: TGTGCCAGCAGTGATTACATCCGGGGGCCCCAGCATTTT. The encoded protein is CASSDYIRGPQHF. The rearrangement uses TRBV6-5 and TRBJ1-5; no firm D call. Trimming pared 5 bases from V and 9 bases from J, leaving 14 bases between. CDR3 length: 13 residues. Germline-derived CDR1 and CDR2 are MNHEY and SVGAGI.

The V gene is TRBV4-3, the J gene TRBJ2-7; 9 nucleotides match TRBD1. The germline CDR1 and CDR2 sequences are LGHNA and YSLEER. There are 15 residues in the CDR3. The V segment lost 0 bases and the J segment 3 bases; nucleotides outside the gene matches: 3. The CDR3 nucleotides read TGCGCCAGCAGCCAAGATCTGGGACAGGGCTACGAGCAGTACTTC. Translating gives CASSQDLGQGYEQYF.

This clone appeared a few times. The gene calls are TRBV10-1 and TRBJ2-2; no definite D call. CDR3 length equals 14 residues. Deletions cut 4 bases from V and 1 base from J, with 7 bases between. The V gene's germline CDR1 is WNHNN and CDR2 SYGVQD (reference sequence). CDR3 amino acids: CASSARQNTGELFF. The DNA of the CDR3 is TGCGCCAGCAGTGCCAGACAGAACACCGGGGAGCTGTTTTTT.

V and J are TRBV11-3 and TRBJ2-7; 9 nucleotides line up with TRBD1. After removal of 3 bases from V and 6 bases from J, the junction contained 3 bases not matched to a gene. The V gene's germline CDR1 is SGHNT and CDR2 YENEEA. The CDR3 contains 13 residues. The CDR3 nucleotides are TGTGCCAGCAGCTTTGGGACAGGGTCCGAGCAGTACTTC. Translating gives CASSFGTGSEQYF.

In DNA form, the CDR3 reads TGTGCCAGCAGCCCACAGCCGACAACTAATGAAAAACTGTTTTTT. Translation: CASSPQPTTNEKLFF. The gene calls are TRBV6-5 and TRBJ1-4; no definite D call. Germline CDR1 and CDR2: MNHEY and SVGAGI. The V gene lost 6 bases and the J gene lost 0 bases, with 11 bases spanning the gap. The CDR3 is 15 residues long.

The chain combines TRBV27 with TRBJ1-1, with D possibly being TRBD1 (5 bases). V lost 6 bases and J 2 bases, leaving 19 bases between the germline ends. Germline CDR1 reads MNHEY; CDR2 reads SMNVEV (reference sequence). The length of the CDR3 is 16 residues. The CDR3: CASRPYPDGGNTEAFF. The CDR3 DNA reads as TGTGCCAGCAGACCCTACCCCGACGGGGGAAACACTGAAGCTTTCTTT.

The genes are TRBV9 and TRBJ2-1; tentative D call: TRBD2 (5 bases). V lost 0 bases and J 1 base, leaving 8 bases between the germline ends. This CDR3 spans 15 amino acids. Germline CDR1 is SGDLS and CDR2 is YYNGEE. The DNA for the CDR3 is TGTGCCAGCAGCGTAGGAAGCGGATCCTACAATGAGCAGTTCTTC. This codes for CASSVGSGSYNEQFF.

The CDR3 spells CASSTGVITDTQYF. CDR3 bases: TGCGCCAGCAGCACAGGGGTTATCACAGATACGCAGTATTTT. The chain uses TRBV5-1 and TRBJ2-3, with 7 bases aligning to TRBD1. V lost 4 bases to trimming and J lost 2 bases; unmatched junction nucleotides: 4. The CDR3 spans 14 residues. Germline V gene sequence: CDR1 SGHRS, CDR2 YFSETQ.

The CDR3 DNA sequence: TGTGCCAGCAGCCGACAGGGTACGGGCTATGGCTACACCTTC. It codes for CASSRQGTGYGYTF. The V and J genes are TRBV7-9 and TRBJ1-2, with TRBD1 matching over 7 bases. Germline CDR1 and CDR2: SEHNR and FQNEAQ (reference sequence). The CDR3 has 14 amino acids. V lost 5 bases, J lost 4 bases, and 7 bases stayed unmatched.